This TCR beta chain was identified during a study of blood T cells in healthy people across ages. Overall study: Researchers report that template switching captured about one barcoded beta molecule per two T cells.

Worth noting for this clonotype: What it recognizes is unknown.

A sample-barcoded 5' primer and a J-beta primer mix were used in a second PCR of about 7 to 12 cycles. All cDNA molecules were each tagged by a template-switch adaptor with 12 random nucleotides. Each CDR3 protein gets one entry after TCRdb re-called the 5' RACE reads with MiXCR. Among about a million distinct CDR3 sequences listed, around 54% were seen once. Points from the study as a whole: TCR beta diversity was tightly associated with the proportion of naive T cells.

The sample consisted of blood. The sequence derives from an older woman in good health.

The CDR3 DNA sequence: TGTGCCAGCAGCTTAAACCCCGGGACCGGAGAGACCCAGTACTTC. Its translation is CASSLNPGTGETQYF. The gene calls are TRBV7-7 and TRBJ2-7, with D perhaps assigned TRBD1 or TRBD2 (5 bases each). The assigned J gene may be wrong: the sequence end matches TRBJ2-5 better. CDR1 is SSHAT, CDR2 FNYEAQ, per germline (reference sequence). The CDR3 sequence is 15 residues long.